Below, 31 T cell receptor beta chains from the same sample are listed, as sequenced in a study of T cell repertoires in cytomegalovirus infection. TCRdb analysed the reads with MiXCR anew, one entry per CDR3 protein. The sample shows around 540,000 distinct CDR3 sequences, around 30% of them seen only once. Which antigens these TCRs recognize remains unknown. Material: cultured PBMCs, obtained from culture after CMV antigen stimulation. The source is a human donor in good health (CMV status not recorded). Some clones in this sample may be carry-over from other donors' samples.

V usage is TRBV4-3 and J usage is TRBJ2-1, with D unclear. The ends were cut back, 0 bases at V and 9 bases at J, with 9 bases in the middle. Per the germline V gene, CDR1 is LGHNA and CDR2 is YSLEER. This CDR3 is built from 13 residues. Written as DNA, the CDR3 is TGCGCCAGCAGCCAAGATCGAAGGACTGAGCAGTTCTTC. Protein sequence: CASSQDRRTEQFF.

A few counts support this clonotype. The chain joins TRBV19 to TRBJ1-1, with D tentatively TRBD1 (5 bases). This CDR3 has 14 amino acids. Germline V gene lookup returns CDR1 LNHDA and CDR2 SQIVND (reference sequence). Trimming removed 2 bases at V and 6 bases at J, with 13 bases between. CDR3 nucleotide sequence: TGTGCCAGTAGTATAAGGGGCCGGCTGGCTGAAGCTTTCTTT. The encoded protein is CASSIRGRLAEAFF.

This chain joins TRBV6-5 and TRBJ2-3; 8 bases are shared with TRBD1. The CDR3 runs 15 residues. CDR1 is MNHEY, CDR2 SVGAGI, per germline. Trimming took 10 bases from V and 5 from J; bases not matched to a gene: 14. The CDR3 nucleotides read TGTGCCACCAGGGGGCTAGCTCACGGGGAAGATACGCAGTATTTT. This sequence encodes CATRGLAHGEDTQYF.

The CDR3 region is CASSQGLPTSYNEQFF. In nucleotides, the CDR3 is TGTGCCAGCAGCCAAGGACTACCCACCTCCTACAATGAGCAGTTCTTC. The chain joins TRBV3-1 to TRBJ2-1, with D possibly TRBD2 on 5 matching bases. CDR1 and CDR2 from the germline V gene are LGHDT and YNNKEL (reference sequence). This CDR3 is 16 amino acids long. Deletions cut 1 base from V and 0 bases from J, with 10 bases between.

This clonotype occurred many times. The CDR3 DNA is TGTGCCAGCACCGTCGGCAATCAGCCCCAGCATTTT. As protein: CASTVGNQPQHF. This chain joins TRBV28 and TRBJ1-5; D gene uncertain. Germline-derived CDR1 and CDR2 are MDHEN and SYDVKM. This CDR3 is built from 12 residues. The V gene lost 7 bases and the J gene lost 2 bases, with 6 bases spanning the gap.

The chain joins TRBV13 to TRBJ2-3; the match to TRBD2 covers 10 bases. With 8 bases clipped from V and 2 bases from J, the junction kept 4 bases outside the gene matches. The CDR3 runs to 14 residues. Germline V gene data show CDR1 as PRHDT and CDR2 as FYEKMQ (reference sequence). The CDR3 sequence is CASRTSGITDTQYF. For the CDR3, the DNA is TGTGCCAGCCGGACTAGCGGAATCACAGATACGCAGTATTTT.

The CDR3 DNA follows: TGCAGCGTTGAACTCCGGGACACCACGGGCACCGGGGAGCTGTTTTTT. Its protein is CSVELRDTTGTGELFF. The chain recombines TRBV29-1 with TRBJ2-2, with D possibly matching TRBD1 (6 bases). V lost 2 bases, J lost 4 bases, and 17 bases lay in between. This CDR3 is 16 amino acids long. Germline V gene sequence: CDR1 SQVTM, CDR2 ANQGSEA.

This clonotype showed up just a few times. The chain carries TRBV11-2 and TRBJ2-7; 13 bases are a match to TRBD2. Germline V gives CDR1 SGHAT, CDR2 FQNNGV. V dropped 5 bases and J dropped 11; count of bases not matched to a gene: 9. The CDR3 sequence is 14 residues long. In nucleotides, the CDR3 is TGTGCCAGCAGCCCACCCGGGACTAGCGGGATGGAGTACGTC. It yields the protein CASSPPGTSGMEYV.

This clonotype was recorded at least ten times. This sequence joins TRBV7-6 and TRBJ1-1; D ambiguous. This CDR3 is 13 amino acids long. Germline CDR1 and CDR2: SGHVS and FNYEAQ. The ends were cut back, 1 base at V and 1 base at J, with 4 bases in the middle. Here the CDR3 DNA reads TGTGCCAGCAGCTTAGGAGCGAACACTGAAGCTTTCTTT. Translated: CASSLGANTEAFF.

This clonotype showed up just a few times. J is TRBJ2-1 and V is TRBV24-1; perhaps TRBD2 as D (6 bases). Germline CDR1 reads KGHDR; CDR2 reads SFDVKD. Trimming pared 3 bases from V and 6 bases from J, leaving 20 bases between. The CDR3 is made up of 17 amino acids. CDR3 region: CATSDVVGGGRPNEQFF. CDR3 in DNA: TGTGCCACCAGTGATGTCGTCGGGGGAGGACGACCCAATGAGCAGTTCTTC.

The chain uses TRBV7-7 and TRBJ2-3, with no clear D. V dropped 1 base and J dropped 9 bases, with 17 bases sitting between them. Germline V gene sequence: CDR1 SSHAT, CDR2 FNYEAQ (reference sequence). CDR3 length: 15 residues. CDR3 DNA sequence: TGTGCCAGCAGCTTAGACTTGGGTTCCCAGGAGACGCAGTATTTT. It yields the protein CASSLDLGSQETQYF.

The chain combines TRBV9 with TRBJ1-3; 7 nucleotides line up with TRBD1. CDR3 length: 15 residues. The germline V gene has CDR1 SGDLS and CDR2 YYNGEE. V shed 3 bases, J shed 3 bases, and the junction held 6 bases outside the gene matches. The chain's CDR3 is CASSEAGGSGNTIYF. CDR3 coding DNA: TGTGCCAGCAGCGAGGCAGGGGGAAGTGGAAACACCATATATTTT.

The rearrangement links TRBV12-3 or TRBV12-4 to TRBJ1-2; perhaps TRBD1 as D (5 bases). The ends were cut back, 5 bases at V and 6 bases at J, with 16 bases in the middle. This CDR3 is built from 14 residues. CDR3 amino acids: CASSPIDSRDGYTF. In DNA form, the CDR3 reads TGTGCCAGCAGTCCAATAGACAGTAGGGATGGCTACACCTTC.

This clonotype appeared many times. The rearrangement uses TRBV6-2 or TRBV6-3 and TRBJ2-4, with TRBD2 identical over 10 bases. The CDR3 extends over 16 amino acids. Germline V gives CDR1 MNHEY, CDR2 SVGEGT. V shed 4 bases, J shed 3 bases, and the junction held 6 bases outside the gene matches. CDR3 in amino acids: CASSSSGSTGKNIQYF. Written as DNA, the CDR3 is TGTGCCAGCAGTTCTAGCGGGAGTACTGGCAAAAACATTCAGTACTTC.

This clonotype was seen a few times. This chain connects TRBV7-9 to TRBJ2-1; 9 positions agree with TRBD2. V was pared by 4 bases and J by 0 bases, with 7 bases of the junction left unmatched. The germline V gene has CDR1 SEHNR and CDR2 FQNEAQ (reference sequence). This CDR3 has 17 amino acids. CDR3 coding DNA: TGTGCCAGCAGCTCCCCGACTAGCGGCATCTCCTACAATGAGCAGTTCTTC. Its protein is CASSSPTSGISYNEQFF.

This clonotype turned up a few times. The genes are TRBV7-2 and TRBJ2-2, with TRBD1 as a possible D gene (5 bases). The CDR3 extends over 15 amino acids. V lost 4 bases, J lost 1 base, and 10 bases lay in between. The V gene's germline CDR1 is SGHTA and CDR2 FQGNSA. The CDR3 here is CASSSSGMNTGELFF. The CDR3 nucleotides are TGTGCCAGCAGCTCCTCAGGGATGAACACCGGGGAGCTGTTTTTT.

This clonotype was counted a few times. The rearrangement joins TRBV5-4 to TRBJ2-3; the D gene is possibly TRBD2 (6 bases). In germline, CDR1 is SGHNT, CDR2 YYREEE (reference sequence). There are 16 residues in the CDR3. With 4 bases removed from V and 0 bases from J, the gap between germline ends came to 15 bases. This chain's CDR3 is CASSPIGSGSTDTQYF. In nucleotides, the CDR3 is TGTGCCAGCAGCCCTATCGGTAGCGGTAGCACAGATACGCAGTATTTT. Full variable domain (missing parts from reference TRBV5-4 and TRBJ2-3): ETGVTQSPTHLIKTRGQQVTLRCSSQSGHNTVSWYQQALGQGPQFIFQYYREEENGRGNFPPRFSGLQFPNYSSELNVNALELDDSALYLCASSPIGSGSTDTQYFGPGTRLTVL.

This clonotype has ten or more counts. The chain uses TRBV7-8 and TRBJ2-1, with a weak D call TRBD1 (6 bases). With 5 bases removed from V and 4 bases from J, the gap between germline ends came to 18 bases. The CDR3 totals 16 residues. Germline V CDR1 and CDR2: SGHVS, FQNEAQ. CDR3 sequence reads: CASSKRPERGYNEQFF. The CDR3, as DNA: TGTGCCAGCAGCAAGCGGCCCGAGAGGGGGTACAATGAGCAGTTCTTC.

The chain recombines TRBV7-2 with TRBJ1-5; no clear D. From germline, CDR1 is SGHTA and CDR2 FQGNSA. V was trimmed by 5 bases and J by 0 bases, leaving 11 bases between them. CDR3 length: 15 amino acids. As DNA, the CDR3 is TGTGCCAGCAGCCGGGCGGCAGGTAGCAATCAGCCCCAGCATTTT. It codes for CASSRAAGSNQPQHF.

This clonotype came up a few times. This rearrangement joins TRBV19 to TRBJ1-2, with 9 bases lining up with TRBD1. Trimming at V came to 6 bases and at J to 4 bases, leaving 9 bases not matched to a gene. This CDR3 contains 15 residues. CDR1 is LNHDA and CDR2 is SQIVND in the germline V gene (reference sequence). CDR3 in DNA: TGTGCCAGTAGGGAGGGGGGACAGGGAGCCTATGGCTACACCTTC. It specifies CASREGGQGAYGYTF.

V usage is TRBV19 and J usage is TRBJ2-1; 10 bases are a match to TRBD2. J was trimmed by 9 bases and V by 3 bases; bases with no gene match: 8. This CDR3 contains 15 residues. Germline CDR1 and CDR2: LNHDA and SQIVND (reference sequence). CDR3 DNA sequence: TGTGCCAGTAGTATCCTAGCGGGAGCCCCCAGTGAGCAGTTCTTC. It is translated as CASSILAGAPSEQFF.

J is TRBJ1-2 and V is TRBV5-5; D is perhaps TRBD1 (6 bases). CDR1 and CDR2 (germline): SGHKS, YYEKEE (reference sequence). The CDR3 has 14 amino acids. V lost 2 bases and J lost 2, with 10 bases in between. CDR3 nucleotides: TGTGCCAGCAGCTTCCCAGGGGCCAACTATGGCTACACCTTC. Translation gives CASSFPGANYGYTF.

The chain employs TRBV6-2 or TRBV6-3 and TRBJ1-2, with D perhaps matching TRBD1 (5 bases). The germline V and J ends were trimmed by 5 bases and 5 bases, with 15 bases remaining between them. CDR1 is MNHEY, CDR2 SVGEGT, per germline. The CDR3 runs 14 residues. The CDR3 region has the DNA TGTGCCAGCAGTCCCCGGGACCGACGTTATGGCTACACCTTC. Encoded protein: CASSPRDRRYGYTF.

Turning to this clonotype: A read error may be the cause here, since a much bigger clone is one base away. This sequence joins TRBV7-2 and TRBJ1-1; 12 positions agree with TRBD1. The germline V gene encodes CDR1 SGHTA and CDR2 FQGNSA. The V and J ends lost 4 bases and 4 bases, in that order; junction bases with no gene match: 13. CDR3 length equals 18 residues. CDR3 protein: CASSSPFGTGGARTEAFF. The CDR3 DNA follows: TGTGCCAGCAGCTCACCCTTCGGGACAGGGGGCGCGCGCACTGAAGCTTTCTTT.

This clonotype occurred a few times. Here the CDR3 reads CASSLTNDNEQFF. CDR3 in DNA: TGTGCCAGCAGCCTGACTAACGACAATGAGCAGTTCTTC. V is TRBV7-3 and J is TRBJ2-1; possible D gene TRBD2, 5 bases. V shed 5 bases and J shed 5 bases, with 10 bases lying between them. The CDR3 runs to 13 residues. In germline, CDR1 is SGHTA, CDR2 FQGTGA.

This clonotype was counted only a few times. The V call is TRBV20-1, the J call TRBJ1-6; D is perhaps TRBD1 (6 bases). Trimming cost V 5 bases and J 5 bases, with 10 bases left between them. There are 13 residues in the CDR3. CDR1 is DFQATT, CDR2 SNEGSKA, per germline (reference sequence). In nucleotides, the CDR3 is TGCAGTGCTCCGGGGGCCGATAATTCACCCCTCCACTTT. Translating it yields CSAPGADNSPLHF.

In this sample, this clonotype turned up many times. CDR3 amino acids: CASSPSPGRYEQYV. The CDR3, as DNA: TGTGCCAGCAGCCCATCTCCGGGACGCTACGAGCAGTACGTC. V usage is TRBV7-2 and J usage is TRBJ2-7; D is possibly TRBD1 or TRBD2 (5 bases each). Trimming removed 5 bases from V and 3 bases from J, with 14 bases in between. The CDR3 is 14 residues long. Germline V CDR1 and CDR2: SGHTA, FQGNSA.

V usage is TRBV7-2 and J usage is TRBJ2-5; D gene ambiguous. This CDR3 is built from 15 residues. Germline values: CDR1 SGHTA, CDR2 FQGNSA. Trimming shortened V by 5 bases and J by 5 bases, and 18 bases separated the two germline ends. The CDR3 sequence is CASSTGVSMGETQYF. CDR3 bases: TGTGCCAGCAGCACTGGGGTATCTATGGGGGAGACCCAGTACTTC. The full variable domain, with the rest looked up from reference TRBV7-2 and TRBJ2-5, is GAGVSQSPSNKVTEKGKDVELRCDPISGHTALYWYRQSLGQGLEFLIYFQGNSAPDKSGLPSDRFSAERTGGSVSTLTIQRTQQEDSAVYLCASSTGVSMGETQYFGPGTRLLVL.

This chain connects TRBV19 to TRBJ2-3; D remains unclear. The CDR3 runs to 15 residues. Trimming left V 5 bases short and J 1 base short, with 13 bases between. Per the germline V gene, CDR1 is LNHDA and CDR2 is SQIVND (reference sequence). The CDR3 coding sequence is TGTGCCAGTAGTCTCGCTCCCCTTCGCACAGATACGCAGTATTTT. Amino acid sequence: CASSLAPLRTDTQYF.

Comments on this clonotype: Being one base from a much bigger clone, this may be a read error. This chain joins TRBV7-2 and TRBJ2-5; 11 positions match TRBD2. This CDR3 region has 15 residues. Germline V gene sequence: CDR1 SGHTA, CDR2 FQGNSA. The CDR3, as DNA: TGTGCCAGCAGCCCACTAGCGGGAGTGCGTGAGACCCCGTACTTC. Its translation is CASSPLAGVRETPYF.

In its sample, this clonotype was seen a few times. This chain joins TRBV7-2 and TRBJ1-1, with 8 bases lining up with TRBD1. The CDR3 extends over 13 amino acids. With V trimmed by 7 bases and J by 5 bases, 6 bases remained unmatched. Per the germline V gene, CDR1 is SGHTA and CDR2 is FQGNSA. This CDR3 is CASKAGGSTEAFF. In DNA, the CDR3 is TGTGCCAGCAAAGCAGGGGGCAGTACTGAAGCTTTCTTT.